This TCR beta chain was captured in a study of blood T cell repertoires in COVID-19. On the study more broadly: Samples representing acute and convalescent COVID-19 were sourced from the United States, Italy and Spain.

How the authors handled the data: From reference gene primer amplification, estimates of nucleated cell counts were derived. Assay used: immunoSEQ multiplex PCR; TCRdb lists only in-frame clones, some missing. From that table come the V and J calls and clone size; the DNA was used to work out D and trimming. The sample has nearly 200,000 clones; approximately 81% are singletons. V lost 6 bases to trimming and J lost 2 bases, with 17 bases between them. This CDR3 comprises 15 residues. Germline lookup yields CDR1 MNHEY and CDR2 SVGAGI. Sequenced: peripheral blood. This receptor was identified in a human donor in a cohort sampled during active COVID-19. This sequence joins TRBV6-5 and TRBJ2-7, with D possibly matching TRBD1 (5 bases). The DNA of the CDR3 is TGTGCCAGCAGAAAAACCCACAGGATCCCCTACGAGCAGTACGTC. This encodes CASRKTHRIPYEQYV.